The entry that follows covers one T cell receptor (beta chain) sequence. Antigen specificity is unknown. The data were produced by immunoSEQ multiplex PCR, yet TCRdb's version contains in-frame clones alone and is incomplete. Here the sample spans about 8,100 clones, 70% to 85% being singletons. This sample was taken from a study of chemoradiotherapy in HPV16-positive cancers. Study observations and caveats: HPV-responsive T-cell expansion during chemoradiotherapy was linked to improved recurrence-free survival in HPV16-positive patients. Functional assays defining HPV-specific T cells used only a couple of HPV16-positive patients.

The clonotype originates from a human donor with HPV-associated anogenital cancer. This material was obtained from a patient who underwent chemoradiotherapy.

CDR3 sequence reads: CASRPTPHRGWYGYTF. DNA of the CDR3: TGTGCCAGCAGACCGACCCCACACAGGGGATGGTATGGCTACACCTTC. The chain is built from TRBV13 and TRBJ1-2; 7 bases match TRBD1. Looked up from germline, CDR1 is PRHDT and CDR2 is FYEKMQ (reference sequence). CDR3 length: 16 amino acids. Trimming at V came to 6 bases and at J to 5 bases, leaving 15 bases not matched to a gene.